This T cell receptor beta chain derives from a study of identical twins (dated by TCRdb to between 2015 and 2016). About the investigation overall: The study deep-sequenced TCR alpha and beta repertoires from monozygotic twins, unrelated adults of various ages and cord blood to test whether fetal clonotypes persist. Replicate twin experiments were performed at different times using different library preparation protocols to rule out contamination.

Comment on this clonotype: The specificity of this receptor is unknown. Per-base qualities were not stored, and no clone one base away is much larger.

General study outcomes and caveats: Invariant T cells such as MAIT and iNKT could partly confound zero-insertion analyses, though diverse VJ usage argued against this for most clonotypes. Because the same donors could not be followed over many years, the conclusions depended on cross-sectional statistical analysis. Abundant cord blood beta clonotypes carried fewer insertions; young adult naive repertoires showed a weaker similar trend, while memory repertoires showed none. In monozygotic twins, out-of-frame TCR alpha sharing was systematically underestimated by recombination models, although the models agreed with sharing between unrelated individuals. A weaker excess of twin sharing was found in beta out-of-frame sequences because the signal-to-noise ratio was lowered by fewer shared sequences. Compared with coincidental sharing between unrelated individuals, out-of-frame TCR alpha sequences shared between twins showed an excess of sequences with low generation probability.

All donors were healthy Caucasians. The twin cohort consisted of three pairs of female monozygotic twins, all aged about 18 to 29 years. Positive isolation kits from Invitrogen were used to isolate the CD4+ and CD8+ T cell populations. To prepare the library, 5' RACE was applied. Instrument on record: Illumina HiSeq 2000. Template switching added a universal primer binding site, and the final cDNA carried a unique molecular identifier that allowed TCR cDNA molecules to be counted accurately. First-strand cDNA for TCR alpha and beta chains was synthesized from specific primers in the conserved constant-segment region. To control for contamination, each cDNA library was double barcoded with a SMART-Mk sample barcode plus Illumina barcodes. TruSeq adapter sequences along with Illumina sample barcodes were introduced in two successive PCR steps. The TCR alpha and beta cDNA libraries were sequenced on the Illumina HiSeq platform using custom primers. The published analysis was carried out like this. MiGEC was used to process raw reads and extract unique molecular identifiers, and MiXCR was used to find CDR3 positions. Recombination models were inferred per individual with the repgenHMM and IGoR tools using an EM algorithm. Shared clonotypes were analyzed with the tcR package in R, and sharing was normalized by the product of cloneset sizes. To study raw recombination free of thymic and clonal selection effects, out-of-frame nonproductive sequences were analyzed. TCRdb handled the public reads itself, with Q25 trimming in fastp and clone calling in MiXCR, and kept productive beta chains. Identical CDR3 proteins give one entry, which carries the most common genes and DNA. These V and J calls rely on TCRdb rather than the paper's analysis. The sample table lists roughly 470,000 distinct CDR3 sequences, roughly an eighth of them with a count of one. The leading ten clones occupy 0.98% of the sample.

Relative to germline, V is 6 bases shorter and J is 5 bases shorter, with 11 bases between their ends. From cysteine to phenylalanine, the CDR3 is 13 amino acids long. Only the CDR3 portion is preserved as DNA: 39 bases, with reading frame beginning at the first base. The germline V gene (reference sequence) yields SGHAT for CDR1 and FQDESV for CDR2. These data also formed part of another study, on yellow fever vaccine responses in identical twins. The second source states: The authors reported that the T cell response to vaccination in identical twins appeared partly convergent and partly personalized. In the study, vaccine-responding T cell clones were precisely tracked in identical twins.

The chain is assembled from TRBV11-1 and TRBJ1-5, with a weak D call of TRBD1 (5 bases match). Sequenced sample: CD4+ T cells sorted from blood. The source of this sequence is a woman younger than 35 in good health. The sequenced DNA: TGTGCCAGCAGTCGGACAAGATATCAGCCCCAGCATTTT. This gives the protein CASSRTRYQPQHF.